Listed here is a single TCR beta chain. Its recognized antigen is unknown. No much larger clone exists at a distance of one base, and base qualities are not known. From the cysteine through the phenylalanine, the CDR3 covers 14 amino acids. Only the CDR3 region is kept as DNA, spanning 42 bases read in frame from base 1. V loses 0 bases of germline sequence and J loses 0 bases, and the interval between the two ends is 6 bases. The germline V gene specifies SGHDT as CDR1 and YYEEEE as CDR2. The data originate from a study of technical replicates of blood from a handful of donors (TCRdb year 2017). Receptors were amplified or captured by the immunoSEQ multiplex PCR assay. TCRdb holds this immuneACCESS table with in-frame rearrangements only. Some clones are missing; in checked studies, unresolved V genes explain under half, and the rest has no known cause. The sample table shows some 14,000 clones, and roughly 83% are seen once. The ten largest account for roughly a tenth of the sample.

The chain joins TRBV5-6 to TRBJ1-1, with TRBD1 tentatively as D gene (5 bases match). Sequenced material: PBMCs. The clonotype originates from a human donor in good health. The sequenced DNA is TGTGCCAGCAGCTTGGACAGGATGAACACTGAAGCTTTCTTT. It translates as CASSLDRMNTEAFF.